This T cell receptor beta chain originates from a study of tumor-infiltrating lymphocytes in primary liver carcinoma. The wider study: Subjects consisted of male and female patients aged 30 to 69 years. About 3.65 to 7.5 million productive TCRbeta reads were obtained from the samples, with similar numbers across tissue types. Study observations and caveats: For tumor-adjacent and tumor-blood pairs, overlap was less than that seen for tumor region pairs.

There are 18 residues in the CDR3. In germline, CDR1 is MNHNY, CDR2 SVGAGI (reference sequence). DNA and RNA were both co-extracted from approximately 20-30 mg of bulk tissue that had not been sorted. Treatment of the patients' primary liver carcinoma consisted of surgical resection. Synthesis of TCR beta cDNA was carried out from 500 ng total RNA with a constant-region primer. What produced the TCR beta libraries was three nested multiplex PCR rounds using slightly modified ARM-PCR. TRBV1-TRBV30 forward primers and a C-beta reverse primer were used in the first two PCR rounds, which each ran for approximately 9 cycles. One entry per CDR3 protein results from TCRdb running MiXCR on the multiplex PCR reads. This sample carries more than 70,000 distinct CDR3 sequences, roughly two thirds of them seen once, and the ten largest clones take about 28%. Of note for this clonotype: What it binds is unknown. Relative to the germline gene, one junction end is altered; a read error may explain this.

What was sequenced was tumor-adjacent normal liver tissue. The rearrangement uses TRBV6-6 and TRBJ2-2; D possibly uses TRBD1 or TRBD2 (6 bases each). The receptor's source is a man aged 35 to 55 with primary liver carcinoma and hepatitis B virus infection. Here the CDR3 DNA reads TGTGCCACCAGTAGCTCTAGTGGGGGGCTGACGAGCACCGGGAAGCTGTTTTTT. This sequence encodes CATSSSSGGLTSTGKLFF.